The clone carrying this T cell receptor (beta chain) has a handful of counts. This sample is drawn from a study of T cells after yellow fever vaccination. MiXCR, run by TCRdb on the 5' RACE reads, gives a single entry per CDR3 protein. The sample includes 95,000 to 150,000 distinct CDR3 sequences, 13% to 15% seen only once; the top ten take around 40%. V shed 7 bases and J shed 0 bases, with 13 bases lying between them. CDR1 SQVTM and CDR2 ANQGSEA come from the germline V gene. The CDR3 length is 13 residues. The J gene is TRBJ2-7, the V gene TRBV29-1; D gene ambiguous. The sequenced sample was CD8+ T cells sorted from PBMCs, obtained 5 days after the yellow fever booster vaccination. The receptor was derived from a man between 18 and 35 years old who received the YFV17D yellow fever vaccine. CDR3 nucleotide sequence: TGCAGCGCAAGGGCACCGTCCTCCTACGAGCAGTACTTC. This sequence encodes CSARAPSSYEQYF.